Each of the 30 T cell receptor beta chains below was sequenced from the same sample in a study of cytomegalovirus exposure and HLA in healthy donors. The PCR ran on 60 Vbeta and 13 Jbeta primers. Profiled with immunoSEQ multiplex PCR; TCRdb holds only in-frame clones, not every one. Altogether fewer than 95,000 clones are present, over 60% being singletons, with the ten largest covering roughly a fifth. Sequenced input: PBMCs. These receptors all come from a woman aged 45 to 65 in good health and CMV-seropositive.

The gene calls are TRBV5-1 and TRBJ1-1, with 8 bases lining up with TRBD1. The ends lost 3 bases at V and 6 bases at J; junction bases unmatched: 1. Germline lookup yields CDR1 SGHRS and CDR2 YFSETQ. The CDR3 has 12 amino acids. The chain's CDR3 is CASSWTGPEAFF. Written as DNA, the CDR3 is TGCGCCAGCAGCTGGACAGGGCCTGAAGCTTTCTTT.

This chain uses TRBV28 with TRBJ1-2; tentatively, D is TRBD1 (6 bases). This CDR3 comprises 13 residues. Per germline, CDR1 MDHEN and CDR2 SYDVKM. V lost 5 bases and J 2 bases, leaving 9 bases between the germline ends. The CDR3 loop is CASSRTVNYGYTF. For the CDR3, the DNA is TGTGCCAGCAGTCGGACAGTAAACTATGGCTACACCTTC.

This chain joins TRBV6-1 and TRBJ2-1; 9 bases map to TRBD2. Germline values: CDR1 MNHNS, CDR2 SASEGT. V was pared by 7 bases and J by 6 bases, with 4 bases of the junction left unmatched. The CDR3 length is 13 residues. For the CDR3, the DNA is TGTGCCAGCACCCAGACTAGCGGCAATGAGCAGTTCTTC. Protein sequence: CASTQTSGNEQFF.

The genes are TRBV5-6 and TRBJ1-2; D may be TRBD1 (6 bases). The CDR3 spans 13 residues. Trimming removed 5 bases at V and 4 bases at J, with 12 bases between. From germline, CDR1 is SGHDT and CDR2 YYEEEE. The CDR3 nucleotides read TGTGCCAGCAGTTCCGGACAGAGCTATGGCTACACCTTC. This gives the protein CASSSGQSYGYTF.

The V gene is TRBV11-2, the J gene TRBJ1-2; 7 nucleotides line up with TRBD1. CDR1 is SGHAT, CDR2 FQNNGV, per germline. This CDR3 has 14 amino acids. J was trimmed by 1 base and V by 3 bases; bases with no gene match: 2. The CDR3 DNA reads TGTGCCAGCAGCTTGGACAGGATTAACTATGGCTACACCTTC. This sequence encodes CASSLDRINYGYTF. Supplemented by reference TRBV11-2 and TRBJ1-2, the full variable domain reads EAGVAQSPRYKIIEKRQSVAFWCNPISGHATLYWYQQILGQGPKLLIQFQNNGVVDDSQLPKDRFSAERLKGVDSTLKIQPAKLEDSAVYLCASSLDRINYGYTFGSGTRLTVV.

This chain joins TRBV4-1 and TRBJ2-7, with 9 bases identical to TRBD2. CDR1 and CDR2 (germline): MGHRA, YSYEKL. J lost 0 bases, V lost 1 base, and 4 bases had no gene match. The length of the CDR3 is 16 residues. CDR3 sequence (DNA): TGCGCCAGCAGCCAAGCGTGGACTAGCGTCTCCTACGAGCAGTACTTC. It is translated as CASSQAWTSVSYEQYF.

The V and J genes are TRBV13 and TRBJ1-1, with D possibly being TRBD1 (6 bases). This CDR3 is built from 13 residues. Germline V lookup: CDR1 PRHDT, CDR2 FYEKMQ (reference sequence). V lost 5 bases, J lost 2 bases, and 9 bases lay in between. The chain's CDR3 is CASSRQDNTEAFF. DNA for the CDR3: TGTGCCAGCAGCCGACAGGACAACACTGAAGCTTTCTTT.

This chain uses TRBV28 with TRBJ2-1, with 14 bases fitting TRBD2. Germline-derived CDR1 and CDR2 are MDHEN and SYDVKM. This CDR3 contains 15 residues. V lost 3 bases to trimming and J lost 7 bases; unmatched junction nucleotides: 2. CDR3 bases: TGTGCCAGCAGTTTGGGACTAGCGGGGGAAAATGAGCAGTTCTTC. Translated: CASSLGLAGENEQFF.

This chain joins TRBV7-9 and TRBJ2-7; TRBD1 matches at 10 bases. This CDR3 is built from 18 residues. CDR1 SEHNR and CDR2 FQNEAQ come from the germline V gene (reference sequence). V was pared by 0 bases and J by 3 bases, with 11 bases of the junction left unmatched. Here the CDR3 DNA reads TGTGCCAGCAGCTTAGCTCCCTCTTTCGGACAGGGGGTCTACGAGCAGTACTTC. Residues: CASSLAPSFGQGVYEQYF.

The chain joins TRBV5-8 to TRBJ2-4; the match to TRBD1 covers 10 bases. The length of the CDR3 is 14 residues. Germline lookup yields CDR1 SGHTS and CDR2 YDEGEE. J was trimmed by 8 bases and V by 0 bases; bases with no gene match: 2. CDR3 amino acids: CASSLGDRGHIQYF. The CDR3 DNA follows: TGTGCCAGCAGCTTGGGGGACAGGGGCCACATTCAGTACTTC.

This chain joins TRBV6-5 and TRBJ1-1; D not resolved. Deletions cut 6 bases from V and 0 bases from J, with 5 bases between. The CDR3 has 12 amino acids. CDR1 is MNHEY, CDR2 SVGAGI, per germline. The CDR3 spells CASRSLNTEAFF. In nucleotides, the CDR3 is TGTGCCAGCAGGAGCTTGAACACTGAAGCTTTCTTT.

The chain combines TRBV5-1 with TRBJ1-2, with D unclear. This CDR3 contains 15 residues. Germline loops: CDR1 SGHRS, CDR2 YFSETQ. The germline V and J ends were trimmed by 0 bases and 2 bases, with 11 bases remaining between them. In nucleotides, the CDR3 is TGCGCCAGCAGCTTGGACGGAGAAAACAACTATGGCTACACCTTC. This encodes CASSLDGENNYGYTF.

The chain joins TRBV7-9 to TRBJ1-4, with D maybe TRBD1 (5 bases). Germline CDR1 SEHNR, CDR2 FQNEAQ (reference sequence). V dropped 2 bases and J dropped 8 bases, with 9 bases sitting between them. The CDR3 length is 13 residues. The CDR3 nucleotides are TGTGCCAGCAGCTTATTCCAGGGAGAAAAACTGTTTTTT. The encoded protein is CASSLFQGEKLFF.

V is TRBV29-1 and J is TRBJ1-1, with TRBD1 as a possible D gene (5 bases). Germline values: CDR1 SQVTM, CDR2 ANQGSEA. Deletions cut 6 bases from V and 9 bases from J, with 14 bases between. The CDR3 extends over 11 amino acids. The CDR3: CSVGRGAQAFF. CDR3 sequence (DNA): TGCAGCGTCGGGCGCGGGGCCCAAGCTTTCTTT.

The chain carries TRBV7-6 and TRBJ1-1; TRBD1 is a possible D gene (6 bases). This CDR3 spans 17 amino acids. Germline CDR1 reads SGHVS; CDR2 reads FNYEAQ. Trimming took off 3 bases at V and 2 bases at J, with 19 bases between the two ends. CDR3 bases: TGTGCCAGCAGCTTCTCTCCGCAGGGGAATGGAAACACTGAAGCTTTCTTT. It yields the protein CASSFSPQGNGNTEAFF.

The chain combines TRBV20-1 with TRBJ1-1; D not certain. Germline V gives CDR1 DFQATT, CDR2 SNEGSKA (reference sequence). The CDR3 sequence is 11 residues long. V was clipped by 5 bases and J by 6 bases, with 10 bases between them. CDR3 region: CSAPDWPEAFF. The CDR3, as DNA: TGCAGTGCTCCTGATTGGCCTGAAGCTTTCTTT.

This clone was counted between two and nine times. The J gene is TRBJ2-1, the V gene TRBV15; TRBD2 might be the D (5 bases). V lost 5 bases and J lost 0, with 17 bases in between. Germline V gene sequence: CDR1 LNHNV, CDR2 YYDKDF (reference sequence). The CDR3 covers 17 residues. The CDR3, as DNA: TGTGCCACCAGCGCCCCAAGGATTCTAGCCTCCTACAATGAGCAGTTCTTC. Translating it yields CATSAPRILASYNEQFF.

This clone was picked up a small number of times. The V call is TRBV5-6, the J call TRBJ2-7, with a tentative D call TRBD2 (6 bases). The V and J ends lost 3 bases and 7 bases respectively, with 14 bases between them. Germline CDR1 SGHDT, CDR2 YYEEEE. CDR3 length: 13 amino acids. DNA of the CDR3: TGTGCCAGCAGCTCCGGGTTGGCGGGAGAGCAGTACTTC. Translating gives CASSSGLAGEQYF.

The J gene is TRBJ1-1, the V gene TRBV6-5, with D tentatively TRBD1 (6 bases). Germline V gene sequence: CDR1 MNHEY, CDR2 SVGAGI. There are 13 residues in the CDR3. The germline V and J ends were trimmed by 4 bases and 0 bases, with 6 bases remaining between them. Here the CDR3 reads CASSWGLNTEAFF. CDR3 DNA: TGTGCCAGCAGTTGGGGGCTGAACACTGAAGCTTTCTTT.

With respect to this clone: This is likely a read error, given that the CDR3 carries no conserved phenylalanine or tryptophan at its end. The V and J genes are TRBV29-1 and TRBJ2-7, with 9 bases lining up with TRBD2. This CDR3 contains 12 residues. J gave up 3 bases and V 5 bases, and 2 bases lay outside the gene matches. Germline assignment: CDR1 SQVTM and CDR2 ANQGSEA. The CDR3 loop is CSVKRGDYEQYL. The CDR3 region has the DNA TGCAGCGTTAAGCGGGGGGACTACGAGCAGTACCTC.

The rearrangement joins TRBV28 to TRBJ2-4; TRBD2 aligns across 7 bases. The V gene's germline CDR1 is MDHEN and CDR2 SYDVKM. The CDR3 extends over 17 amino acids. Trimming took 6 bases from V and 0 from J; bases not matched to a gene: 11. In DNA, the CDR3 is TGTGCCAGCAGCTTAGCGGCTAGCGGCCTAGCCAAAAACATTCAGTACTTC. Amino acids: CASSLAASGLAKNIQYF.

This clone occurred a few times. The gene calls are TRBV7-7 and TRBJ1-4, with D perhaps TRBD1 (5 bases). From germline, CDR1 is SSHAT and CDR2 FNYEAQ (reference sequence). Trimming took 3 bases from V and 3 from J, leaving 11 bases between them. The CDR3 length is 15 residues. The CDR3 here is CASSLGLTANEKLFF. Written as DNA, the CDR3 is TGTGCCAGCAGCTTGGGGCTTACGGCTAATGAAAAACTGTTTTTT.

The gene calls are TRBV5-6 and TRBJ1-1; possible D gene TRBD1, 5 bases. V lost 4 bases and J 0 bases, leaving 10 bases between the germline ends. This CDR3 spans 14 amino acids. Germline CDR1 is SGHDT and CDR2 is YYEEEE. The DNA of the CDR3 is TGTGCCAGCAGCGGGGGGGTGCTGAACACTGAAGCTTTCTTT. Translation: CASSGGVLNTEAFF.

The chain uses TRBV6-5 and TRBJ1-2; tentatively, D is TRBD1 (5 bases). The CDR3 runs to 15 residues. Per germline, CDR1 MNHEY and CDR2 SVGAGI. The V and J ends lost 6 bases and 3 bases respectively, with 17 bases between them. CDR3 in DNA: TGTGCCAGCAGCGTAACGGCTCGGGGGGACTATGGCTACACCTTC. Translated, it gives CASSVTARGDYGYTF.

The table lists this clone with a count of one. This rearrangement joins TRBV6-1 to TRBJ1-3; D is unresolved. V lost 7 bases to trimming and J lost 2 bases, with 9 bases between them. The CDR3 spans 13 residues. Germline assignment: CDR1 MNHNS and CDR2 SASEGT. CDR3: CASNAQPGNTIYF. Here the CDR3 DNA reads TGTGCCAGCAACGCACAGCCTGGAAACACCATATATTTT.

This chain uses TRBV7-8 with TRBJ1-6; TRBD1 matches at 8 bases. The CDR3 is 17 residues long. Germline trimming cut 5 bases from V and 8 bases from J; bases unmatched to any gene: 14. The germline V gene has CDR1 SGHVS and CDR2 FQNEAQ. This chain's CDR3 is CASSTRGRQGTDSPLHF. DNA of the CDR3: TGTGCCAGCAGCACAAGAGGAAGACAGGGGACGGATTCACCCCTCCACTTT.

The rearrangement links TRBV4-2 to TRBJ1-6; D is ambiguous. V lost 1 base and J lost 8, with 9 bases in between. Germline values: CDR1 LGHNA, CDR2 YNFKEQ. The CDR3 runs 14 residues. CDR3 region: CASSQGFEDSPLHF. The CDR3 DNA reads TGTGCCAGCAGCCAAGGTTTTGAGGATTCACCCCTCCACTTT.

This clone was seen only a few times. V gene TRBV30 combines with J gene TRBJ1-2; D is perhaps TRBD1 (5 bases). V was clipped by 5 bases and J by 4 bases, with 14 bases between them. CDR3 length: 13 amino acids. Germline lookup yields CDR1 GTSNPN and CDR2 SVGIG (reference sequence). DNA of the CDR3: TGTGCCTGGGCTCGGGACTCGAGCTATGGCTACACCTTC. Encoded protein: CAWARDSSYGYTF.

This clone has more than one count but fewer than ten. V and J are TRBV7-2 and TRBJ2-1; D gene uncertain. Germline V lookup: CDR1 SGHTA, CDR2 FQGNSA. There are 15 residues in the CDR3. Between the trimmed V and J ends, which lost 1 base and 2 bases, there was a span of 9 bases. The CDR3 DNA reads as TGTGCCAGCAGCTTAGAAGTGACTCCCTACAATGAGCAGTTCTTC. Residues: CASSLEVTPYNEQFF. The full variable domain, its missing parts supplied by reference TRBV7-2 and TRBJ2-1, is GAGVSQSPSNKVTEKGKDVELRCDPISGHTALYWYRQSLGQGLEFLIYFQGNSAPDKSGLPSDRFSAERTGGSVSTLTIQRTQQEDSAVYLCASSLEVTPYNEQFFGPGTRLTVL.

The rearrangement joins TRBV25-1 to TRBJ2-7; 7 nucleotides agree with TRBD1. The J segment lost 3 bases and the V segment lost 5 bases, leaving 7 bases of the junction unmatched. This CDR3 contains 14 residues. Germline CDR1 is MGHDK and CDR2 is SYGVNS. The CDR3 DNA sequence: TGTGCCAGCAGTCCCGGGACAGCCAACTACGAGCAGTACTTC. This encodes CASSPGTANYEQYF.